A single sample gave rise to the 18 T cell receptor beta chains below, sequenced in a study of blood T cell repertoires in COVID-19. Using immunoSEQ multiplex PCR, the repertoire was profiled, and TCRdb retains in-frame clones only, with some absent. The sample has around 170,000 clones; roughly four fifths are singletons. The sample consisted of peripheral blood. These receptors were taken from a woman in her 70s with COVID-19, enrolled during active disease.

CDR3 amino acids: CASSYSVGVNQPQHF. In nucleotides, the CDR3 is TGTGCCAGCAGTTACTCGGTCGGAGTCAATCAGCCCCAGCATTTT. This chain links TRBV6-2 or TRBV6-3 with TRBJ1-5; D is ambiguous. Germline V gives CDR1 MNHEY, CDR2 SVGEGT. The CDR3 is made up of 15 amino acids. The germline V and J ends were trimmed by 0 bases and 3 bases, with 9 bases remaining between them.

This chain links TRBV5-1 with TRBJ2-5, with 8 bases fitting TRBD2. The CDR3 sequence is 15 residues long. Germline lookup yields CDR1 SGHRS and CDR2 YFSETQ. Trimming removed 3 bases from V and 4 bases from J; junction bases left unmatched: 8. CDR3 region: CASSSTGGATETQYF. The CDR3 DNA sequence: TGCGCCAGCAGCTCCACCGGGGGGGCCACAGAGACCCAGTACTTC.

The chain employs TRBV10-1 and TRBJ1-1; D call uncertain. CDR3 length equals 15 residues. Germline V gene sequence: CDR1 WNHNN, CDR2 SYGVQD (reference sequence). Trimming took 5 bases from V and 7 from J, leaving 20 bases between them. The DNA for the CDR3 is TGCGCCAGCAGTCCAGACAACCTCGGGAGCAGTGAAGCTTTCTTT. Its translation is CASSPDNLGSSEAFF.

This clone appeared once. V gene TRBV2 combines with J gene TRBJ2-4, with TRBD1 matching over 7 bases. J gave up 0 bases and V 5 bases, and 4 bases lay outside the gene matches. Germline V gene lookup returns CDR1 SNHLY and CDR2 FYNNEI. The CDR3 covers 15 residues. The CDR3 here is CASSPPGGAKNIQYF. In nucleotides, the CDR3 is TGTGCCAGCAGTCCGCCAGGGGGAGCCAAAAACATTCAGTACTTC.

The chain joins TRBV3-1 (or the pseudogene TRBV3-2) to TRBJ1-2, with 9 bases that match TRBD1. Germline V gene lookup returns CDR1 LGHDT and CDR2 YNNKEL (reference sequence). J was trimmed by 8 bases and V by 2 bases; bases with no gene match: 6. CDR3 length: 14 residues. This CDR3 reads CASSQTGGAGGYTF. CDR3 coding DNA: TGTGCCAGCAGCCAAACAGGGGGCGCGGGGGGCTACACCTTC.

This sequence joins TRBV6-5 and TRBJ2-7, with 12 positions matching TRBD2. Germline trimming cut 4 bases from V and 0 bases from J; bases unmatched to any gene: 1. The CDR3 has 15 residues. Germline-derived CDR1 and CDR2 are MNHEY and SVGAGI. CDR3: CASSSSGRASYEQYF. The CDR3, as DNA: TGTGCCAGCAGTTCTAGCGGGAGGGCCTCCTACGAGCAGTACTTC.

The gene calls are TRBV7-2 and TRBJ2-5, with 10 bases lining up with TRBD2. The V and J ends lost 5 bases and 4 bases, in that order; junction bases with no gene match: 7. This CDR3 contains 15 residues. Germline V gene lookup returns CDR1 SGHTA and CDR2 FQGNSA. In nucleotides, the CDR3 is TGTGCCAGCAGCATAGGGACTAGCGTAGGAGAGACCCAGTACTTC. It is translated as CASSIGTSVGETQYF.

This clone showed up just a few times. The chain has TRBV6-2 or TRBV6-3 and TRBJ2-2, with 9 bases lining up with TRBD1. Trimming took 5 bases from V and 7 from J; bases not matched to a gene: 11. CDR3 length equals 16 residues. Germline V gene data show CDR1 as MNHEY and CDR2 as SVGEGT. CDR3 DNA sequence: TGTGCCAGCAGTCACGGGAGGACAGGGGTGTACGGGGAGCTGTTTTTT. Protein: CASSHGRTGVYGELFF.

The chain employs TRBV3-1 (or the pseudogene TRBV3-2) and TRBJ1-1; 9 nucleotides align to TRBD1. The length of the CDR3 is 12 residues. The V gene end was trimmed by 3 bases and the J gene end by 14 bases; junction bases not matched to a gene: 7. In germline, CDR1 is LGHDT, CDR2 YNNKEL (reference sequence). CDR3 in DNA: TGTGCCAGCAGCCAGGGGGACAGGGAGCGGTTCTTT. It codes for CASSQGDRERFF.

The V gene is TRBV27, the J gene TRBJ2-7; a possible D gene is TRBD1 (6 bases). Deletions cut 1 base from V and 5 bases from J, with 15 bases between. Germline assignment: CDR1 MNHEY and CDR2 SMNVEV (reference sequence). The CDR3 is made up of 15 amino acids. CDR3 residues: CASSLYGDRPHEQYF. As DNA, the CDR3 is TGTGCCAGCAGTTTATACGGCGACAGGCCTCACGAGCAGTACTTC.

The count of this clone is one. The chain uses TRBV19 and TRBJ2-1, with TRBD2 identical over 13 bases. This CDR3 is 17 amino acids long. Germline values: CDR1 LNHDA, CDR2 SQIVND (reference sequence). V gave up 4 bases and J gave up 7 bases; unmatched junction bases: 10. CDR3 protein: CASSKGLAGTLLNEQFF. The CDR3 DNA is TGTGCCAGTAGTAAGGGACTAGCGGGAACCCTCTTGAATGAGCAGTTCTTC.

The count of this clone is one. The chain couples TRBV2 to TRBJ2-3; weak D call: TRBD1 (5 bases). The CDR3 length is 15 residues. The V gene's germline CDR1 is SNHLY and CDR2 FYNNEI. With 4 bases removed from V and 4 bases from J, the gap between germline ends came to 15 bases. In DNA, the CDR3 is TGTGCCAGCAGTGCAGTTACTTCAGGGTCAGATACGCAGTATTTT. Translating gives CASSAVTSGSDTQYF.

The genes are TRBV5-1 and TRBJ2-1; TRBD2 might be the D (6 bases). CDR3 length: 13 residues. Trimming took off 6 bases at V and 3 bases at J, with 10 bases between the two ends. The germline V gene encodes CDR1 SGHRS and CDR2 YFSETQ. This CDR3 reads CASMEGSYNEQFF. Written as DNA, the CDR3 is TGCGCCAGCATGGAGGGAAGCTACAATGAGCAGTTCTTC.

This chain connects TRBV29-1 to TRBJ1-6; TRBD1 is a possible D gene (6 bases). This CDR3 region has 13 residues. V lost 4 bases, J lost 9 bases, and 13 bases lay in between. The germline V gene has CDR1 SQVTM and CDR2 ANQGSEA. The chain's CDR3 is CSVATGIGSPLHF. The CDR3 nucleotides read TGCAGCGTTGCCACAGGGATAGGTTCACCCCTCCACTTT.

This rearrangement joins TRBV28 to TRBJ1-1; D may be TRBD1 (5 bases). CDR1 and CDR2 (germline): MDHEN, SYDVKM. This CDR3 has 14 residues. The ends were cut back, 2 bases at V and 4 bases at J, with 11 bases in the middle. The CDR3 loop reads CASSLTGGSTEAFF. CDR3 DNA: TGTGCCAGCAGTTTAACCGGGGGTAGCACTGAAGCTTTCTTT.

In nucleotides, the CDR3 is TGTGCCACCAGTGATTTGGGACTAGCAGGCATTTCCGACAATGAGCAGTTCTTC. Its protein product is CATSDLGLAGISDNEQFF. The chain is built from TRBV24-1 and TRBJ2-1, with TRBD2 matching 8 bases. The CDR3 extends over 18 amino acids. In germline, CDR1 is KGHDR, CDR2 SFDVKD. With 0 bases clipped from V and 5 bases from J, the junction kept 11 bases outside the gene matches.

The rearrangement joins TRBV7-9 to TRBJ1-4; D is undetermined. The CDR3 loop spans 15 amino acids. V lost 5 bases, J lost 5 bases, and 15 bases lay in between. Germline lookup yields CDR1 SEHNR and CDR2 FQNEAQ (reference sequence). The CDR3 nucleotides read TGTGCCAGCAGCCCCGGAGGGCAGACAAATGAAAAACTGTTTTTT. It translates to CASSPGGQTNEKLFF.

The chain joins TRBV5-1 to TRBJ1-1; unclear D gene. The CDR3 has 16 residues. Germline CDR1 is SGHRS and CDR2 is YFSETQ. Trimming took 0 bases from V and 2 from J, leaving 14 bases between them. The CDR3 DNA follows: TGCGCCAGCAGCTTGGTTCCAGGCCCTGTCAACACTGAAGCTTTCTTT. It codes for CASSLVPGPVNTEAFF.